The clone carrying this TCR beta chain occurred a few times. Its antigen is undetermined. TCRdb's copy holds only in-frame clones and misses some; the assay was immunoSEQ multiplex PCR. Of some 130,000 clones listed, about 93% are singletons. This sample is drawn from a study of T cell responses to AZD1222 COVID-19 vaccine. Notes on the study in general: None of the repertoires were sampled until the peak T cell response had passed. Of spike-specific TCRs, nearly half reportedly target regions left unmutated in variants. Along spike, vaccine-associated CD4 TCRs were found throughout, with dominance at 160-218 and 743-854.

This CDR3 has 15 amino acids. Trimming took off 6 bases at V and 2 bases at J, with 13 bases between the two ends. Germline loops: CDR1 WNHNN, CDR2 SYGVQD (reference sequence). The chain links TRBV10-1 to TRBJ2-2; possibly TRBD1 for D (7 bases). This sequence originates from an adult in good health. This specimen was peripheral blood, taken on day 0 of AZD1222 vaccination. CDR3 in amino acids: CASRRDSVNTGELFF. CDR3 DNA sequence: TGCGCCAGCAGGCGGGACAGCGTAAACACCGGGGAGCTGTTTTTT.